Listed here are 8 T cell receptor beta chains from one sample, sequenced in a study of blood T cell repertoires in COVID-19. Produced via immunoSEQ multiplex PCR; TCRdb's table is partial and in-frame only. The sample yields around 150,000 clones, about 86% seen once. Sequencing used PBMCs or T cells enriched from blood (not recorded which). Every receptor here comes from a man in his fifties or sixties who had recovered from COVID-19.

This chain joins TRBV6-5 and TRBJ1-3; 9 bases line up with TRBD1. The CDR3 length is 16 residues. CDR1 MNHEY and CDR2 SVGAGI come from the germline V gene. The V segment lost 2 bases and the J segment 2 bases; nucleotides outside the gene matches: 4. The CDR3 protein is CASSYRTGGTGNTIYF. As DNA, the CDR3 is TGTGCCAGCAGTTACCGTACAGGGGGCACTGGAAACACCATATATTTT.

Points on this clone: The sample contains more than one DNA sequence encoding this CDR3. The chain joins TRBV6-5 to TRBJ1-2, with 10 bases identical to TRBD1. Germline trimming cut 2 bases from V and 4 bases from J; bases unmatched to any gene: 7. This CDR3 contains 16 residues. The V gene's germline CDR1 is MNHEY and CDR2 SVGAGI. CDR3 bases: TGTGCCAGCAGTTACCTTAGGACAGGGGGTGGCTATGGCTACACCTTC. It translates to CASSYLRTGGGYGYTF.

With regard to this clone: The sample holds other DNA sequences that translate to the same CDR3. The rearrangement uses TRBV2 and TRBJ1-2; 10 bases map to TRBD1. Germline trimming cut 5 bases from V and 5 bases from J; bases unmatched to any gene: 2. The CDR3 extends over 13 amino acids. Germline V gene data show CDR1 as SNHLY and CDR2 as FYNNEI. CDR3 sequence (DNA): TGTGCCAGCAGTCGACAGGGGGCTTATGGCTACACCTTC. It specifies CASSRQGAYGYTF. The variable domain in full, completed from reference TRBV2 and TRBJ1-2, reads EPEVTQTPSHQVTQMGQEVILRCVPISNHLYFYWYRQILGQKVEFLVSFYNNEISEKSEIFDDQFSVERPDGSNFTLKIRSTKLEDSAMYFCASSRQGAYGYTFGSGTRLTVV.

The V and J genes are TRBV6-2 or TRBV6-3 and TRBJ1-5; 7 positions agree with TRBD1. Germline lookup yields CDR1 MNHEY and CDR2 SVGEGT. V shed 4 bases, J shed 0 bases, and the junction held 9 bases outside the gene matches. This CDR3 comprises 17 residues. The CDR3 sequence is CASSSRDSPYSNQPQHF. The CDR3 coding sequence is TGTGCCAGCAGTTCCCGGGACAGCCCCTATAGCAATCAGCCCCAGCATTTT.

In DNA, the CDR3 is TGTGCCAGCAGCCCAGGGACTAGTTCCACCAACGAGCAGTACTTC. It is translated as CASSPGTSSTNEQYF. V and J are TRBV7-2 and TRBJ2-7; the match to TRBD2 covers 8 bases. The CDR3 length is 15 residues. Unmatched junction bases numbered 11, after V lost 5 bases and J lost 5 bases. Germline CDR1 and CDR2: SGHTA and FQGNSA.

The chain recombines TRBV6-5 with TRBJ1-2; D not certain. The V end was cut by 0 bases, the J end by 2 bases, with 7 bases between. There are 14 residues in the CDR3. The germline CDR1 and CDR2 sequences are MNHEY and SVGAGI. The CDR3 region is CASSYSAVNYGYTF. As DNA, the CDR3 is TGTGCCAGCAGTTACTCAGCCGTAAACTATGGCTACACCTTC.

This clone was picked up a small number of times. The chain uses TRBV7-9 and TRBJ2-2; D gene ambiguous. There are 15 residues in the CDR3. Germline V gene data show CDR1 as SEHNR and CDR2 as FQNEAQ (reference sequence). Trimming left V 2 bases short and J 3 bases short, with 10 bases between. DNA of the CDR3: TGTGCCAGCAGCTTAACGACTCTTCACACCGGGGAGCTGTTTTTT. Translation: CASSLTTLHTGELFF.

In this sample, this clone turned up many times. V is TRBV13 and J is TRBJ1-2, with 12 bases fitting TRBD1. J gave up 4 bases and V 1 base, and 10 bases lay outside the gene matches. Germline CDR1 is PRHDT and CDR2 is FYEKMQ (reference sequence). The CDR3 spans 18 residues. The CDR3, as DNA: TGTGCCAGCAGCTTAGTCGGGACAGGGGGCTATACTCCCTATGGCTACACCTTC. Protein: CASSLVGTGGYTPYGYTF.